This T cell receptor beta chain appears in the sequencing data of a study of T cell changes during pregnancy in multiple sclerosis. This CDR3 has 16 residues. V lost 5 bases and J lost 7; bases outside the gene matches: 16. Germline V gene data show CDR1 as SNHLY and CDR2 as FYNNEI. Generated by immunoSEQ multiplex PCR, the TCRdb table keeps only in-frame clones and is missing some. This sample has approximately 92,000 clones, with under 95% found just once. The rearrangement links TRBV2 to TRBJ2-7, with 8 bases lining up with TRBD1. Material: peripheral blood, obtained in the first trimester of pregnancy. The TCR originated in a female donor with multiple sclerosis, enrolled in a pregnancy study. The CDR3 DNA sequence: TGTGCCAGCAGTCCTGACGACAGGGGAGTTAACGAAGAGCAGTACTTC. Translated, it gives CASSPDDRGVNEEQYF.